The 23 T cell receptor beta chains below were found in one sample sequenced in a study of CD8+ T cells in alopecia areata. Isolated RNA was reverse transcribed into cDNA used as the sequencing template. This table comes from immunoSEQ multiplex PCR, and its TCRdb copy is limited to in-frame clones, with some not included. The profile covers under 250,000 clones, with roughly 56% appearing a single time and roughly 1.5% taken by the ten largest. Described treatment: oral pan-JAK inhibitor, 5-10 mg twice daily. The sequencing here drew on CD4+ T cells sorted from blood, taken at week 4, from a patient treated with tofacitinib. These receptors were taken from a human donor with alopecia areata.

The V gene is TRBV30, the J gene TRBJ2-7; 12 bases line up with TRBD2. Germline CDR1 is GTSNPN and CDR2 is SVGIG (reference sequence). V lost 1 base to trimming and J lost 6 bases; unmatched junction nucleotides: 10. The CDR3 is made up of 16 amino acids. The CDR3: CAWSGAGLAGTVEQYF. In nucleotides, the CDR3 is TGTGCCTGGAGTGGGGCTGGACTAGCGGGGACGGTCGAGCAGTACTTC.

The genes are TRBV29-1 and TRBJ1-1; 8 bases are shared with TRBD1. Trimming at V came to 4 bases and at J to 3 bases, leaving 1 base not matched to a gene. Per the germline V gene, CDR1 is SQVTM and CDR2 is ANQGSEA. The CDR3 loop spans 12 amino acids. Here the CDR3 reads CSVGTGHTEAFF. Written as DNA, the CDR3 is TGCAGCGTTGGGACAGGGCACACTGAAGCTTTCTTT.

The gene calls are TRBV30 and TRBJ1-1, with TRBD1 matching 11 bases. The CDR3 runs 14 residues. J was trimmed by 5 bases and V by 3 bases; bases with no gene match: 5. Germline CDR1 GTSNPN, CDR2 SVGIG (reference sequence). As DNA, the CDR3 is TGTGCCTGGAGACGCGGGGACAGGGGGACTGAAGCTTTCTTT. Protein: CAWRRGDRGTEAFF.

This clone was observed a handful of times. The V and J genes are TRBV11-2 and TRBJ2-6; 11 bases are a match to TRBD2. The CDR3 has 18 residues. V was pared by 5 bases and J by 0 bases, with 6 bases of the junction left unmatched. The V gene's germline CDR1 is SGHAT and CDR2 FQNNGV. CDR3 sequence: CASSPIAGGLSGANVLTF. For the CDR3, the DNA is TGTGCCAGCAGCCCGATAGCGGGGGGGCTCTCTGGGGCCAACGTCCTGACTTTC.

The gene calls are TRBV29-1 and TRBJ2-7; the D gene could be TRBD1 or TRBD2 (6 bases each). The CDR3 runs to 14 residues. Per germline, CDR1 SQVTM and CDR2 ANQGSEA. The V and J ends lost 6 bases and 0 bases respectively, with 15 bases between them. The CDR3 nucleotides are TGCAGCGTGCGCGGGACAAGTAGCTCCTACGAGCAGTACTTC. It encodes CSVRGTSSSYEQYF.

The V call is TRBV5-1, the J call TRBJ2-7, with TRBD2 identical over 15 bases. The J segment lost 7 bases and the V segment lost 5 bases, leaving 10 bases of the junction unmatched. CDR3 size: 16 residues. Germline lookup yields CDR1 SGHRS and CDR2 YFSETQ. The CDR3: CASRGLAGGHRMEQYF. CDR3 in DNA: TGCGCCAGCAGGGGACTAGCGGGGGGCCATAGGATGGAGCAGTACTTC.

V and J are TRBV5-4 and TRBJ2-7; tentative D call: TRBD1 (6 bases). The CDR3 has 14 residues. The V end was cut by 5 bases, the J end by 6 bases, with 18 bases between. Germline V gene lookup returns CDR1 SGHNT and CDR2 YYREEE (reference sequence). The CDR3 nucleotides are TGTGCCAGCAGACTGACAGGCCCCTCTGCCGAGCAGTACTTC. Encoded protein: CASRLTGPSAEQYF.

This clone was detected only a few times. This chain joins TRBV29-1 and TRBJ2-1; no firm D call. V was pared by 0 bases and J by 12 bases, with 12 bases between. The germline gives CDR1 SQVTM, CDR2 ANQGSEA. The CDR3 covers 12 residues. CDR3 sequence (DNA): TGCAGCGTTGAAGAAGGATTTAGTAGGCAGTTCTTC. Amino acids: CSVEEGFSRQFF.

The table lists this clone with a count of one. The V call is TRBV7-2, the J call TRBJ1-2; D not resolved. Trimming pared 2 bases from V and 7 bases from J, leaving 14 bases between. The V gene's germline CDR1 is SGHTA and CDR2 FQGNSA. CDR3 length: 14 amino acids. The CDR3 here is CASSLHMPSGGYTF. In nucleotides, the CDR3 is TGTGCCAGCAGCTTACACATGCCCTCGGGTGGCTACACCTTC.

V is TRBV6-1 and J is TRBJ2-1, with D uncertain. The CDR3 spans 11 residues. Between the trimmed V and J ends, which lost 7 bases and 9 bases, there was a span of 10 bases. Germline V gene sequence: CDR1 MNHNS, CDR2 SASEGT. CDR3 protein: CASKSQFEQFF. CDR3 DNA: TGTGCCAGCAAGAGTCAGTTTGAGCAGTTCTTC.

This chain uses TRBV29-1 with TRBJ1-5, with D possibly matching TRBD1 (5 bases). Trimming cost V 1 base and J 9 bases, with 10 bases left between them. The CDR3 runs to 12 residues. Germline V gene lookup returns CDR1 SQVTM and CDR2 ANQGSEA. CDR3 in DNA: TGCAGCGTTGAAGTCCCAGGGAGGCCCCAGCATTTT. Translation gives CSVEVPGRPQHF.

This clone came up a few times. The gene calls are TRBV4-3 and TRBJ1-2, with D hard to call. V lost 0 bases to trimming and J lost 2 bases, with 10 bases between them. CDR3 length: 15 amino acids. The germline V gene has CDR1 LGHNA and CDR2 YSLEER. DNA of the CDR3: TGCGCCAGCAGCCAAGAGTTCGGTAGGAACTATGGCTACACCTTC. Translated, it gives CASSQEFGRNYGYTF.

This clone is labeled medium-sized. The chain employs TRBV6-4 and TRBJ2-3; TRBD2 matches 10 bases. This CDR3 spans 13 amino acids. Trimming took 0 bases from V and 10 from J; bases not matched to a gene: 1. Germline V gene data show CDR1 as MRHNA and CDR2 as SNTAGT. The CDR3 loop is CASSDSTSGSQYF. CDR3 DNA: TGTGCCAGCAGTGACTCGACTAGCGGGTCGCAGTATTTT.

A few counts support this clone. The chain joins TRBV29-1 to TRBJ2-7, with D maybe TRBD2 (5 bases). The CDR3 sequence is 13 residues long. The V and J ends lost 6 bases and 0 bases respectively, with 12 bases between them. Per the germline V gene, CDR1 is SQVTM and CDR2 is ANQGSEA. The CDR3 DNA sequence: TGCAGCGTGGCTGTAGGGAGCTCCTACGAGCAGTACTTC. This sequence encodes CSVAVGSSYEQYF.

For this clone: The sample has other DNA sequences that encode this CDR3 too. The rearrangement uses TRBV18 and TRBJ2-7; D assignment may be TRBD1 or TRBD2 (5 bases each). V was clipped by 2 bases and J by 2 bases, with 10 bases between them. This CDR3 is built from 14 residues. Germline values: CDR1 KGHSH, CDR2 LQKENI. The CDR3 here is CASSPTGRPYEQYF. DNA for the CDR3: TGTGCCAGCTCACCAACGGGGCGGCCCTACGAGCAGTACTTC.

This chain connects TRBV2 to TRBJ2-5; D is possibly TRBD2 (5 bases). Germline values: CDR1 SNHLY, CDR2 FYNNEI. The CDR3 has 12 residues. The V end lost 5 bases, the J end lost 7 bases, and 11 bases lay between the germline ends. DNA of the CDR3: TGTGCCAGCAGTCGTGGCGGGTGGACCCAGTACTTC. Translated, it gives CASSRGGWTQYF.

V gene TRBV5-1 combines with J gene TRBJ2-3, with 8 bases aligning to TRBD2. This CDR3 contains 15 residues. V gave up 5 bases and J gave up 3 bases; unmatched junction bases: 8. Per germline, CDR1 SGHRS and CDR2 YFSETQ. The CDR3 loop reads CASSVQGLATDTQYF. The DNA for the CDR3 is TGCGCCAGCAGTGTTCAAGGACTAGCAACAGATACGCAGTATTTT.

The chain couples TRBV6-5 to TRBJ2-5; 8 bases map to TRBD1. In germline, CDR1 is MNHEY, CDR2 SVGAGI. This CDR3 contains 16 residues. The trim removed 2 bases at V and 2 bases at J, leaving 7 bases unmatched. CDR3 bases: TGTGCCAGCAGTTACGGTCAGGGGGCAGTACAAGAGACCCAGTACTTC. Its translation is CASSYGQGAVQETQYF.

This clone was detected a few times. This chain joins TRBV19 and TRBJ2-2, with D maybe TRBD1 (6 bases). Germline V gene sequence: CDR1 LNHDA, CDR2 SQIVND (reference sequence). The CDR3 covers 15 residues. The V gene lost 3 bases and the J gene lost 2 bases, with 10 bases spanning the gap. The DNA for the CDR3 is TGTGCCAGTAGTATCGCACAGGGTAACACCGGGGAGCTGTTTTTT. This codes for CASSIAQGNTGELFF.

The rearrangement links TRBV7-2 to TRBJ1-1; D not resolved. CDR3 size: 15 residues. V lost 0 bases to trimming and J lost 1 base, with 9 bases between them. Germline V gives CDR1 SGHTA, CDR2 FQGNSA. CDR3 residues: CASSLARLQNTEAFF. The CDR3 region has the DNA TGTGCCAGCAGCTTAGCACGGTTACAGAACACTGAAGCTTTCTTT.

This clone was seen only a few times. The chain couples TRBV30 to TRBJ1-1; D call uncertain. The CDR3 extends over 14 amino acids. Between the trimmed V and J ends, which lost 2 bases and 6 bases, there was a span of 16 bases. CDR1 and CDR2 from the germline V gene are GTSNPN and SVGIG (reference sequence). Written as DNA, the CDR3 is TGTGCCTGGAGTTTGGAGCCTACGGTGGCTGAAGCTTTCTTT. Protein product: CAWSLEPTVAEAFF.

The chain is built from TRBV7-3 and TRBJ1-1; TRBD1 might be the D (5 bases). V was pared by 5 bases and J by 5 bases, with 15 bases between. CDR1 is SGHTA, CDR2 FQGTGA, per germline. This CDR3 comprises 14 residues. The CDR3 is CASSPYGGETEAFF. The CDR3 bases are TGTGCCAGCAGCCCCTACGGGGGAGAGACTGAAGCTTTCTTT.

The genes are TRBV7-2 and TRBJ1-6; no clear D gene. The CDR3 is 13 residues long. Germline V gives CDR1 SGHTA, CDR2 FQGNSA. V lost 1 base and J lost 7, with 5 bases in between. The CDR3 nucleotides read TGTGCCAGCAGCTTAGAGACGAATTCACCCCTCCACTTT. Amino acid sequence: CASSLETNSPLHF.